This TCR beta chain was sequenced for a study of blood T cells in healthy people across ages. Whole-study context: Using template switching, researchers captured about one barcoded beta molecule for each two T cells. Regarding the study as a whole: In the absence of known donor CMV status, changes in expanded clonotypes were possibly confounded. In long-lived donors, naive CD4+ cell counts and diversity exceeded those of aged donors.

Next came a second PCR, run for about 7 to 11 cycles, which used a sample-barcoded 5' primer along with a J-beta primer mix. TCRdb passed the 5' RACE reads through MiXCR, listing each CDR3 protein once. The repertoire holds about 830,000 distinct CDR3 sequences, roughly 60% seen once, with about 20% in the top ten. For this clonotype: Its antigen is as yet unknown.

Total RNA extraction produced at least 5.5 micrograms (per sample) for the study. This TCR came from a man aged 30-40 years in good health. Sequencing input: blood.

The DNA for the CDR3 is TGTGCCAGCAGGACAGGGGTTTCGGGGGCCAACGTCCTGACTTTC. Protein sequence: CASRTGVSGANVLTF. The chain joins TRBV12-3 or TRBV12-4 to TRBJ2-6, with 8 bases matching TRBD1. CDR3 length: 15 residues. J was trimmed by 4 bases and V by 6 bases; bases with no gene match: 5.